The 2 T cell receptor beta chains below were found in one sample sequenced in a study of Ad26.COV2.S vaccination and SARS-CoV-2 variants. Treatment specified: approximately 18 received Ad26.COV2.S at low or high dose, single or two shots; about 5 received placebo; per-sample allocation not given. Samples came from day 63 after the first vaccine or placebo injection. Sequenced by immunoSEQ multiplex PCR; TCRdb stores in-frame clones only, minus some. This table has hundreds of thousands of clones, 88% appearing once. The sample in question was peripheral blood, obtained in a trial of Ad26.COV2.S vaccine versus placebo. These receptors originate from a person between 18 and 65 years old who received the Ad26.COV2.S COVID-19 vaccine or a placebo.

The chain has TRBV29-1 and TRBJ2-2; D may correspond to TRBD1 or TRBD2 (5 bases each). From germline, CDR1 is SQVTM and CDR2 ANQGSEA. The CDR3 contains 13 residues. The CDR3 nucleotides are TGCAGTTGTGAGGGGCTGAACACCGGGGAGCTGTTTTTT. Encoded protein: CSCEGLNTGELFF.

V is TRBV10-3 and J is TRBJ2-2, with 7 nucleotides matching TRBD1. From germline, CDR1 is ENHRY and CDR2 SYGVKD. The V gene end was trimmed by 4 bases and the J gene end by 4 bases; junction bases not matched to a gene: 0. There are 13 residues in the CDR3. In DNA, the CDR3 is TGTGCCATCAGTGGGGACAGCACCGGGGAGCTGTTTTTT. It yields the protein CAISGDSTGELFF.